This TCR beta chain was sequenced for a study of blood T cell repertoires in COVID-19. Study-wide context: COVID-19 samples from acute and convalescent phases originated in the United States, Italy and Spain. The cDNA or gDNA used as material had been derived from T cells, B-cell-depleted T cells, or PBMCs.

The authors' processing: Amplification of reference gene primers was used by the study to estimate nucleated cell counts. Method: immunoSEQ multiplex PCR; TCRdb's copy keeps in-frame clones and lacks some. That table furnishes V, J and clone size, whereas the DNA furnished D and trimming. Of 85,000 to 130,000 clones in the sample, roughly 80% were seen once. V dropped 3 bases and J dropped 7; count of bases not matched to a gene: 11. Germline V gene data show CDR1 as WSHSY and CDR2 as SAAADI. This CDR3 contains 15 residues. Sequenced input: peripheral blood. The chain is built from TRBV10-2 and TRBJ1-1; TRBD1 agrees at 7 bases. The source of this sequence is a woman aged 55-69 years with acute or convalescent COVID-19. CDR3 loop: CASSEPGQLGDEAFF. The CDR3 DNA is TGCGCCAGCAGTGAACCGGGACAGCTAGGAGATGAAGCTTTCTTT.